The 14 T cell receptor beta chains given below trace back to one sample, sequenced in a study of cytomegalovirus exposure and HLA in healthy donors. PCR used 60 Vbeta primers and 13 Jbeta primers. Sequencing was performed with immunoSEQ multiplex PCR; in TCRdb, only in-frame clones are kept and a portion is missing. The table has 85,000 to 120,000 clones, roughly two thirds seen once. Sequenced material: PBMCs. These TCRs come from a female donor in good health and CMV-seronegative.

The J gene is TRBJ2-7, the V gene TRBV6-5, with 10 bases fitting TRBD1. Germline V gene sequence: CDR1 MNHEY, CDR2 SVGAGI. CDR3 length equals 14 residues. Trimming cost V 0 bases and J 5 bases; bases outside gene matches: 1. The CDR3 DNA reads TGTGCCAGCAGTTACTCGACAGGGGGCGACGAGCAGTACTTC. Encoded protein: CASSYSTGGDEQYF.

This clone showed up just once. The rearrangement uses TRBV5-4 and TRBJ1-2; 8 bases are shared with TRBD1. The CDR3 length is 14 residues. Unmatched junction bases numbered 5, after V lost 4 bases and J lost 3 bases. The germline CDR1 and CDR2 sequences are SGHNT and YYREEE (reference sequence). The chain's CDR3 is CASSTDRDDYGYTF. In DNA, the CDR3 is TGTGCCAGCAGCACGGACAGGGACGACTATGGCTACACCTTC.

On this clone: In the same sample, other DNA sequences code for this CDR3. V is TRBV7-6 and J is TRBJ2-7; 10 nucleotides agree with TRBD2. The CDR3 spans 18 residues. Trimming took 2 bases from V and 2 from J; bases not matched to a gene: 12. The germline V gene encodes CDR1 SGHVS and CDR2 FNYEAQ. CDR3 loop: CASSLHTSGTPPTYEQYF. CDR3 DNA sequence: TGTGCCAGCAGCTTACATACTAGCGGGACTCCCCCCACCTACGAGCAGTACTTC.

The chain carries TRBV4-3 and TRBJ2-7; 8 bases match TRBD2. Germline lookup yields CDR1 LGHNA and CDR2 YSLEER. The CDR3 has 16 residues. With V trimmed by 0 bases and J by 3 bases, 7 bases remained unmatched. CDR3 protein: CASSQEGSGSDYEQYF. The DNA of the CDR3 is TGCGCCAGCAGCCAAGAGGGAAGCGGGAGTGACTACGAGCAGTACTTC.

V and J are TRBV7-9 and TRBJ2-3, with D possibly being TRBD2 (6 bases). CDR1 is SEHNR, CDR2 FQNEAQ, per germline (reference sequence). V lost 6 bases and J lost 4, with 14 bases in between. This CDR3 region has 14 residues. CDR3: CASRPKLAADTQYF. The CDR3, as DNA: TGTGCCAGCAGACCTAAACTAGCAGCAGATACGCAGTATTTT.

The chain carries TRBV15 and TRBJ2-1; D gene uncertain. The CDR3 is made up of 15 amino acids. The germline gives CDR1 LNHNV, CDR2 YYDKDF (reference sequence). The V end was cut by 0 bases, the J end by 4 bases, with 10 bases between. DNA for the CDR3: TGTGCCACCAGCAGAGATCTAGTAGGATACAATGAGCAGTTCTTC. It yields the protein CATSRDLVGYNEQFF. Drawing the rest from reference TRBV15 and TRBJ2-1, the complete variable domain is DAMVIQNPRYQVTQFGKPVTLSCSQTLNHNVMYWYQQKSSQAPKLLFHYYDKDFNNEADTPDNFQSRRPNTSFCFLDIRSPGLGDTAMYLCATSRDLVGYNEQFFGPGTRLTVL.

This chain links TRBV27 with TRBJ2-5; D might be TRBD1 (5 bases). From germline, CDR1 is MNHEY and CDR2 SMNVEV (reference sequence). Trimming took off 3 bases at V and 0 bases at J, with 8 bases between the two ends. This CDR3 contains 14 residues. CDR3 coding DNA: TGTGCCAGCAGTTTGGCAGGGAACCAAGAGACCCAGTACTTC. Translating it yields CASSLAGNQETQYF.

The V and J genes are TRBV11-1 and TRBJ2-3; no definite D call. The CDR3 loop spans 17 amino acids. Trimming pared 1 base from V and 6 bases from J, leaving 20 bases between. Germline V gene sequence: CDR1 SGHAT, CDR2 FQDESV (reference sequence). CDR3 in DNA: TGTGCCAGCAGCTTAGGAGAGAGGTTCAACATCTCGGATACGCAGTATTTT. Translating it yields CASSLGERFNISDTQYF.

The rearrangement joins TRBV25-1 to TRBJ2-5, with 8 bases fitting TRBD2. Germline V lookup: CDR1 MGHDK, CDR2 SYGVNS. The length of the CDR3 is 14 residues. V dropped 8 bases and J dropped 4; count of bases not matched to a gene: 9. DNA of the CDR3: TGTGCCAGCGGTACCGGGGGGGGGTCAGAGACCCAGTACTTC. It translates to CASGTGGGSETQYF.

V gene TRBV7-6 combines with J gene TRBJ2-3; no firm D call. This CDR3 region has 13 residues. Trimming stripped 4 bases from V and 1 base from J, with 6 bases between. Germline-derived CDR1 and CDR2 are SGHVS and FNYEAQ. The CDR3 protein is CASSYRGTDTQYF. The DNA of the CDR3 is TGTGCCAGCAGCTACCGCGGCACAGATACGCAGTATTTT.

The chain employs TRBV9 and TRBJ2-3, with D possibly matching TRBD1 (5 bases). The V end was cut by 3 bases, the J end by 1 base, with 12 bases between. This CDR3 has 15 amino acids. Looked up from germline, CDR1 is SGDLS and CDR2 is YYNGEE. The CDR3 sequence is CASSAGPTGTDTQYF. In nucleotides, the CDR3 is TGTGCCAGCAGCGCAGGGCCGACGGGCACAGATACGCAGTATTTT.

The chain is built from TRBV4-3 and TRBJ2-1; 9 bases align to TRBD2. V lost 5 bases, J lost 6 bases, and 11 bases stayed unmatched. This CDR3 spans 16 amino acids. The germline CDR1 and CDR2 sequences are LGHNA and YSLEER. The CDR3 loop reads CASSTYPGTSSNEQFF. The CDR3 DNA reads TGCGCCAGCAGCACCTATCCCGGGACTAGCAGCAATGAGCAGTTCTTC.

V and J are TRBV11-3 and TRBJ2-1; 7 bases fit TRBD2. The V and J ends lost 4 bases and 8 bases, in that order; junction bases with no gene match: 8. CDR1 and CDR2 (germline): SGHNT, YENEEA. CDR3 size: 14 residues. The CDR3 DNA sequence: TGTGCCAGCAGCTCCTTGACTAGCAAGGATGAGCAGTTCTTC. Residues: CASSSLTSKDEQFF.

This clone was counted a few times. The chain has TRBV4-2 and TRBJ2-5; TRBD2 aligns across 10 bases. V was clipped by 3 bases and J by 5 bases; unmatched bases: 15. CDR1 is LGHNA and CDR2 is YNFKEQ in the germline V gene. This CDR3 has 18 amino acids. The CDR3 nucleotides are TGTGCCAGCAGCCAGATCGGAGGAGCGGGAGGGGTCCCTGAGACCCAGTACTTC. Its translation is CASSQIGGAGGVPETQYF.